The 26 T cell receptor beta chains listed next were all sequenced from one sample in a study of blood T cell repertoires in COVID-19. Sequencing was performed with immunoSEQ multiplex PCR; in TCRdb, only in-frame clones are kept and a portion is missing. The table shows around 150,000 clones, with around 85% occurring only once. Sequencing used peripheral blood. These receptors all come from a human donor with acute or convalescent COVID-19. The donor label of this sample is uncertain.

V is TRBV9 and J is TRBJ2-5; 7 bases are shared with TRBD1. Germline CDR1 reads SGDLS; CDR2 reads YYNGEE. The J segment lost 3 bases and the V segment lost 3 bases, leaving 8 bases of the junction unmatched. This CDR3 has 15 residues. The CDR3 loop reads CASSAGTANEETQYF. CDR3 coding DNA: TGTGCCAGCAGCGCAGGGACAGCCAACGAAGAGACCCAGTACTTC.

This chain links TRBV7-9 with TRBJ1-3, with D perhaps matching TRBD1 (5 bases). The V gene's germline CDR1 is SEHNR and CDR2 FQNEAQ (reference sequence). Trimming stripped 5 bases from V and 2 bases from J, with 10 bases between. This CDR3 spans 14 amino acids. This chain's CDR3 is CASSPGAPGNTIYF. Here the CDR3 DNA reads TGTGCCAGCAGCCCTGGGGCGCCTGGAAACACCATATATTTT.

CDR3 DNA sequence: TGTGCCAGCAGGCGACAGGCGACGAGGGAAAAACTGTTTTTT. Protein: CASRRQATREKLFF. The chain links TRBV28 to TRBJ1-4, with D perhaps TRBD1 (6 bases). CDR3 size: 14 residues. V lost 6 bases and J 8 bases, leaving 16 bases between the germline ends. CDR1 and CDR2 (germline): MDHEN, SYDVKM.

The rearrangement uses TRBV19 and TRBJ1-5; 9 bases are a match to TRBD1. The V gene end was trimmed by 7 bases and the J gene end by 4 bases; junction bases not matched to a gene: 5. CDR3 size: 14 residues. Germline CDR1 and CDR2: LNHDA and SQIVND (reference sequence). For the CDR3, the DNA is TGTGCCAGTACCGGGACAGGGATTAATCAGCCCCAGCATTTT. Protein: CASTGTGINQPQHF.

The chain joins TRBV7-8 to TRBJ1-2; TRBD1 agrees at 7 bases. V dropped 0 bases and J dropped 6; count of bases not matched to a gene: 4. Germline CDR1 is SGHVS and CDR2 is FQNEAQ. There are 14 residues in the CDR3. This CDR3 reads CASSLAPGTDGYTF. The CDR3 nucleotides read TGTGCCAGCAGCTTAGCGCCCGGGACAGATGGCTACACCTTC. Combining the CDR3 with reference TRBV7-8 and TRBJ1-2 gives the whole variable domain GAGVSQSPRYKVAKRGQDVALRCDPISGHVSLFWYQQALGQGPEFLTYFQNEAQLDKSGLPSDRFFAERPEGSVSTLKIQRTQQEDSAVYLCASSLAPGTDGYTFGSGTRLTVV.

This clone showed up just a few times. The V gene is TRBV9, the J gene TRBJ2-1; TRBD2 matches at 8 bases. The CDR3 has 16 residues. The V and J ends lost 0 bases and 7 bases, in that order; junction bases with no gene match: 9. The germline V gene has CDR1 SGDLS and CDR2 YYNGEE. The CDR3 DNA is TGTGCCAGCAGCGTAGAGGTAGCGGGAATTGGGAATGAGCAGTTCTTC. Its translation is CASSVEVAGIGNEQFF.

The chain recombines TRBV18 with TRBJ2-7; 10 bases map to TRBD2. V was clipped by 6 bases and J by 6 bases; unmatched bases: 5. The CDR3 runs 13 residues. Germline CDR1 is KGHSH and CDR2 is LQKENI. This CDR3 is CASSRGTSVEQYF. The CDR3 DNA follows: TGTGCCAGCTCGCGCGGGACTAGCGTCGAGCAGTACTTC.

This rearrangement joins TRBV4-1 to TRBJ2-3; TRBD2 matches 7 bases. V gave up 3 bases and J gave up 0 bases; unmatched junction bases: 15. This CDR3 comprises 19 residues. In germline, CDR1 is MGHRA, CDR2 YSYEKL. CDR3 residues: CASSQKYFKGRGSTDTQYF. CDR3 in DNA: TGCGCCAGCAGCCAGAAGTACTTTAAAGGGAGGGGTAGCACAGATACGCAGTATTTT.

CDR3 coding DNA: TGTGCCAGCAGTGACAGGGAATGGGGAGCTTTCTTT. Translated, it gives CASSDREWGAFF. V and J are TRBV6-1 and TRBJ1-1, with D possibly TRBD1 on 5 matching bases. CDR1 and CDR2 (germline): MNHNS, SASEGT. Trimming took 3 bases from V and 10 from J, leaving 12 bases between them. The CDR3 totals 12 residues.

The chain is built from TRBV6-5 and TRBJ1-3; D gene uncertain. Germline CDR1 and CDR2: MNHEY and SVGAGI. This CDR3 has 13 amino acids. V was clipped by 7 bases and J by 0 bases, with 7 bases between them. This CDR3 is CASTASSGNTIYF. The CDR3 nucleotides read TGTGCCAGCACCGCGAGCTCTGGAAACACCATATATTTT.

The rearrangement uses TRBV3-1 (or the pseudogene TRBV3-2) and TRBJ1-4; no reliable D call. From germline, CDR1 is LGHDT and CDR2 YNNKEL (reference sequence). CDR3 size: 17 residues. V lost 0 bases, J lost 0 bases, and 11 bases lay in between. CDR3 DNA: TGTGCCAGCAGCCAAGAAAGGTCGGCGGCAACTAATGAAAAACTGTTTTTT. This gives the protein CASSQERSAATNEKLFF.

This clone showed up just once. The chain combines TRBV10-3 with TRBJ2-3, with TRBD2 as a possible D gene (5 bases). V lost 2 bases, J lost 3 bases, and 12 bases lay in between. The CDR3 is 15 residues long. Germline V gene data show CDR1 as ENHRY and CDR2 as SYGVKD. The chain's CDR3 is CAISEPGIGTDTQYF. The CDR3 DNA is TGTGCCATCAGTGAGCCCGGGATCGGAACAGATACGCAGTATTTT.

This chain links TRBV15 with TRBJ1-3, with 7 nucleotides matching TRBD1. This CDR3 is built from 15 residues. The J segment lost 1 base and the V segment lost 5 bases, leaving 5 bases of the junction unmatched. Looked up from germline, CDR1 is LNHNV and CDR2 is YYDKDF (reference sequence). The CDR3 sequence is CATSPQGLSGNTIYF. As DNA, the CDR3 is TGTGCCACCAGCCCACAGGGGTTATCTGGAAACACCATATATTTT.

J is TRBJ1-2 and V is TRBV7-2, with D maybe TRBD1 (6 bases). The V end lost 5 bases, the J end lost 12 bases, and 16 bases lay between the germline ends. CDR1 is SGHTA and CDR2 is FQGNSA in the germline V gene. The CDR3 has 12 amino acids. The CDR3 coding sequence is TGTGCCAGCAGCGCGCTACAGGGTTTTAACACCTTC. This sequence encodes CASSALQGFNTF. The full variable domain, completed using reference TRBV7-2 and TRBJ1-2, is GAGVSQSPSNKVTEKGKDVELRCDPISGHTALYWYRQSLGQGLEFLIYFQGNSAPDKSGLPSDRFSAERTGGSVSTLTIQRTQQEDSAVYLCASSALQGFNTFGSGTRLTVV.

This clone appeared once. This sequence joins TRBV9 and TRBJ1-4, with D hard to call. CDR3 length: 15 residues. V lost 4 bases, J lost 3 bases, and 13 bases lay in between. The germline V gene encodes CDR1 SGDLS and CDR2 YYNGEE. CDR3: CASSPQERPNEKLFF. The CDR3 DNA reads TGTGCCAGCAGCCCCCAGGAGCGGCCTAATGAAAAACTGTTTTTT.

The V call is TRBV2, the J call TRBJ2-7, with 9 bases matching TRBD1. V lost 8 bases, J lost 0 bases, and 11 bases stayed unmatched. Germline CDR1 is SNHLY and CDR2 is FYNNEI. The CDR3 length is 16 residues. The CDR3 reads CASPKRRDRDSYEQYF. CDR3 sequence (DNA): TGTGCCAGCCCAAAACGGCGGGACAGGGACTCCTACGAGCAGTACTTC.

This chain connects TRBV6-2 or TRBV6-3 to TRBJ2-6; unclear D gene. This CDR3 contains 15 residues. Trimming stripped 5 bases from V and 2 bases from J, with 10 bases between. CDR1 is MNHEY and CDR2 is SVGEGT in the germline V gene. CDR3 in DNA: TGTGCCAGCAGTCTTCAGATTACTGGGGCCAACGTCCTGACTTTC. It specifies CASSLQITGANVLTF.

This chain joins TRBV25-1 and TRBJ2-1; 8 nucleotides align to TRBD1. V was clipped by 0 bases and J by 10 bases; unmatched bases: 8. The germline gives CDR1 MGHDK, CDR2 SYGVNS. The CDR3 contains 15 residues. CDR3 bases: TGTGCCAGCAGTGAATATAGGACAGGGCTTACCGAGCAGTTCTTC. Encoded protein: CASSEYRTGLTEQFF.

This chain connects TRBV19 to TRBJ2-5; D is perhaps TRBD2 (6 bases). The CDR3 has 13 residues. Germline lookup yields CDR1 LNHDA and CDR2 SQIVND (reference sequence). Trimming took off 3 bases at V and 5 bases at J, with 10 bases between the two ends. The CDR3 sequence: CASSIGGRETQYF. CDR3 nucleotides: TGTGCCAGTAGTATTGGGGGGAGGGAGACCCAGTACTTC.

The V and J genes are TRBV3-1 (or the pseudogene TRBV3-2) and TRBJ1-2, with D perhaps TRBD1 (5 bases). There are 14 residues in the CDR3. The ends were cut back, 4 bases at V and 0 bases at J, with 9 bases in the middle. Per the germline V gene, CDR1 is LGHDT and CDR2 is YNNKEL (reference sequence). The CDR3 region is CASSPGTTNYGYTF. Written as DNA, the CDR3 is TGTGCCAGCAGCCCCGGGACTACTAACTATGGCTACACCTTC.

V usage is TRBV30 and J usage is TRBJ2-6, with D possibly being TRBD2 (5 bases). The CDR3 covers 14 residues. CDR1 is GTSNPN, CDR2 SVGIG, per germline (reference sequence). The germline V and J ends were trimmed by 2 bases and 1 base, with 6 bases remaining between them. The chain's CDR3 is CAWSSGSGANVLTF. Written as DNA, the CDR3 is TGTGCCTGGAGTTCGGGGTCTGGGGCCAACGTCCTGACTTTC.

The table lists this clone with a count of one. The V call is TRBV28, the J call TRBJ2-1, with a weak D call TRBD2 (6 bases). V shed 5 bases and J shed 7 bases, with 18 bases lying between them. CDR3 length equals 15 residues. Germline V gene data show CDR1 as MDHEN and CDR2 as SYDVKM. CDR3 loop: CASSLLAVVANEQFF. The CDR3, as DNA: TGTGCCAGCAGTCTACTAGCCGTTGTTGCGAATGAGCAGTTCTTC.

The chain couples TRBV7-6 to TRBJ1-4; no clear D gene. CDR1 is SGHVS and CDR2 is FNYEAQ in the germline V gene. Trimming stripped 5 bases from V and 1 base from J, with 14 bases between. The CDR3 consists of 16 residues. CDR3 DNA sequence: TGTGCCAGCAGCCCAGACCCGGGTGGAACTAATGAAAAACTGTTTTTT. Amino acids: CASSPDPGGTNEKLFF.

The CDR3 nucleotides are TGCGCCAGCAGCTTGTCTGGCAGGGGTGATCAGCCCCAGCATTTT. Amino acids: CASSLSGRGDQPQHF. This rearrangement joins TRBV5-1 to TRBJ1-5; D may be TRBD1 (6 bases). CDR1 and CDR2 (germline): SGHRS, YFSETQ. Trimming removed 1 base from V and 5 bases from J, with 13 bases in between. The CDR3 has 15 amino acids.

The CDR3 protein is CASRDRDRERSPLHF. In nucleotides, the CDR3 is TGTGCCAGCAGGGACCGGGACAGGGAACGATCACCCCTCCACTTT. This chain links TRBV2 with TRBJ1-6; 9 bases align to TRBD1. V lost 6 bases to trimming and J lost 10 bases; unmatched junction nucleotides: 10. Germline CDR1 reads SNHLY; CDR2 reads FYNNEI. This CDR3 spans 15 amino acids.

This sequence joins TRBV9 and TRBJ1-2; 7 bases fit TRBD1. The CDR3 is made up of 15 amino acids. V gave up 0 bases and J gave up 8 bases; unmatched junction bases: 10. Germline V gene lookup returns CDR1 SGDLS and CDR2 YYNGEE. CDR3 nucleotides: TGTGCCAGCAGCGTAGTTGGGACAGCAGTTCGAGGCTACACCTTC. Its translation is CASSVVGTAVRGYTF.